The sequence of this T cell receptor (beta chain) was determined in a study of response to subunit inactivated influenza vaccine. From the RT-PCR reads, TCRdb called clonotypes with MiXCR, one entry per CDR3 protein. The sample holds about 520,000 distinct CDR3 sequences, around 25% seen once. Study conclusions and caveats: Each seasonal influenza vaccination, the authors suggested, recruits few new T cells.

There are 12 residues in the CDR3. Germline CDR1 MNHEY, CDR2 SVGAGI. Trimming cost V 0 bases and J 7 bases, with 6 bases left between them. Comment on this clonotype: Antigen specificity is unknown.

The rearrangement joins TRBV6-5 to TRBJ2-5; D not certain. This TCR came from a man aged 45-60 years who received an inactivated influenza vaccine. The sample was CD4+ T cells sorted from PBMCs, taken 4 to 6 days after vaccination. The CDR3 loop is CASSYSSGTQYF. The CDR3 nucleotides are TGTGCCAGCAGTTACTCGAGTGGGACCCAGTACTTC.